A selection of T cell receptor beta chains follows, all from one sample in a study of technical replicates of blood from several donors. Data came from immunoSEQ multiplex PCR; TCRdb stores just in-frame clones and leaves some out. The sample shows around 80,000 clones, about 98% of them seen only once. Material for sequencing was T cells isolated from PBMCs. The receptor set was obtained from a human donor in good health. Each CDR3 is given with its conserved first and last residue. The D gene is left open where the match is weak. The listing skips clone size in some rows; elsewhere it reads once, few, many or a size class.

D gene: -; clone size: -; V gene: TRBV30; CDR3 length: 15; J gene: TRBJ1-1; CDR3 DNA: TGTGCCTGGATGGCAGGTTTGGGTTTGAACACTGAAGCTTTCTTT; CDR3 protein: CAWMAGLGLNTEAFF
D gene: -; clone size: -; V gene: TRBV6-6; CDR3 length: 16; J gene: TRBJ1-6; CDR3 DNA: TGTGCCAGCAGCCGCACGGGAAGCTCCTATAATTCACCCCTCCACTTT; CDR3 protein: CASSRTGSSYNSPLHF
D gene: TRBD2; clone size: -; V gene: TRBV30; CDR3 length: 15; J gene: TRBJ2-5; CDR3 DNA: TGTGCCTGGAGCCAGGGACTAGCAGGGCAAGAGACCCAGTACTTC; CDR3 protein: CAWSQGLAGQETQYF
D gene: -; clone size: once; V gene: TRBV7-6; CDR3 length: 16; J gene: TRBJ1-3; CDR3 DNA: TGTGCCAGCAGCTTATATCTTAGAGGGTCTGGAAACACCATATATTTT; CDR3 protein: CASSLYLRGSGNTIYF
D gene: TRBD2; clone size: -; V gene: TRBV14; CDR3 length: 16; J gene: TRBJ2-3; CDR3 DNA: TGTGCCAGCAGCCTTCGGACTAGCGGGAGTCGGGATACGCAGTATTTT; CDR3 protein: CASSLRTSGSRDTQYF
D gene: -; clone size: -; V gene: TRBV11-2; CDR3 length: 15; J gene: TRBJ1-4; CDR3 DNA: TGTGCCAGCAGGGCCCCCGGGACAAGGAATGAAAAACTGTTTTTT; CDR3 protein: CASRAPGTRNEKLFF
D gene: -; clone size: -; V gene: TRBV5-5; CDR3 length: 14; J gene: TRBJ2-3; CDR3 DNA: TGTGCCAGCAGCTTGGGCGGGAGCACAGATACGCAGTATTTT; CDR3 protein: CASSLGGSTDTQYF
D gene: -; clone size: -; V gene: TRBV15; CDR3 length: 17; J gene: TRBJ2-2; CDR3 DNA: TGTGCCACCAGCAGAGTATTCGGGAGTCCCCTCACCGGGGAGCTGTTTTTT; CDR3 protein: CATSRVFGSPLTGELFF
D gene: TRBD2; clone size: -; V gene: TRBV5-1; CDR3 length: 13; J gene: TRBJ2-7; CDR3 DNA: TGCGCCAGCAGCTTATCGACGGGGGGAGAGCAGTACTTC; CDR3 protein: CASSLSTGGEQYF
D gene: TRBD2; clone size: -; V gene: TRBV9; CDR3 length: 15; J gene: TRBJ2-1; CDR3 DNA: TGTGCCAGCAGCGCCGGTAGCGGGAGTTACAATGAGCAGTTCTTC; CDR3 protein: CASSAGSGSYNEQFF
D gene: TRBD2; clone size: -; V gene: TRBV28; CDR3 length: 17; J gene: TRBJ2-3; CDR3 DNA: TGTGCCAGCAGGGTAGCGGGAGGATTGTCACGCACAGATACGCAGTATTTT; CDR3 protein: CASRVAGGLSRTDTQYF
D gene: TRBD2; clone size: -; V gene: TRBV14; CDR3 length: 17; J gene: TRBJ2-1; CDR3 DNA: TGTGCCAGCAGCCAAGATCGGGGGGGACTAGTATACAATGAGCAGTTCTTC; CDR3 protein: CASSQDRGGLVYNEQFF
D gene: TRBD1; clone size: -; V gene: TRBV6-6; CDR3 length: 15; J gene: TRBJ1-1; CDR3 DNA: TGTGCCAGCAGTTACCAGGACAGGGGCGACACTGAAGCTTTCTTT; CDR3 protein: CASSYQDRGDTEAFF
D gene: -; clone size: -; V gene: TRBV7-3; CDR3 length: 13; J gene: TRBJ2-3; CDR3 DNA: TGTGCCAGCGGCACCCCTAGCACAGATACGCAGTATTTT; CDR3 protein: CASGTPSTDTQYF
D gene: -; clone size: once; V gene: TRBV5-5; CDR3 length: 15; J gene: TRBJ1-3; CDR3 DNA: TGTGCCAGCAGCCCCAGGGGTGGGGACGGGGACACCATATATTTT; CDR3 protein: CASSPRGGDGDTIYF
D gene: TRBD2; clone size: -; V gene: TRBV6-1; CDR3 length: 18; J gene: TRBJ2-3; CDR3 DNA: TGTGCCAGCAGTGACACCAGCTTGACTAGCGGGGGCACAGATACGCAGTATTTT; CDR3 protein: CASSDTSLTSGGTDTQYF
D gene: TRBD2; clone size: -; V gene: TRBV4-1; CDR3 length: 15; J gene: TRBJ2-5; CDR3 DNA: TGCGCCAGCAGCCACGGGAGGGGAGGGGAAGAGACCCAGTACTTC; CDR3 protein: CASSHGRGGEETQYF
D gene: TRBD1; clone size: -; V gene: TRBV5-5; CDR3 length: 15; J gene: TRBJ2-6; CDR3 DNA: TGTGCCAGCAGAGAGGGGGCGGCTGGGGCCAACGTCCTGACTTTC; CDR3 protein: CASREGAAGANVLTF
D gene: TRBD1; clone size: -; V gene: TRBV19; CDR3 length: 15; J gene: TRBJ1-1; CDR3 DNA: TGTGCCAGTAGTACGAGGGGGCCTCTAAACACTGAAGCTTTCTTT; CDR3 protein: CASSTRGPLNTEAFF
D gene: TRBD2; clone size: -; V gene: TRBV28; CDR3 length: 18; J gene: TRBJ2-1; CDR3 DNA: TGTGCCACCAGATACTCCGGGCCTAGCGGGATTTCTTACAATGAGCAGTTCTTC; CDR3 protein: CATRYSGPSGISYNEQFF
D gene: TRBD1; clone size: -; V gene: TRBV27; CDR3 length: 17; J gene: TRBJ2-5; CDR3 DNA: TGTGCCAGCAGTAGATATTCCCGGGACAGGTCATCCGAGACCCAGTACTTC; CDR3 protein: CASSRYSRDRSSETQYF
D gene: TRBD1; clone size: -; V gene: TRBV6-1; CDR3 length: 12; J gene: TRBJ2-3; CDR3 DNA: TGTGCCATAGGGGGCCACACAGATACGCAGTATTTT; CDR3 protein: CAIGGHTDTQYF
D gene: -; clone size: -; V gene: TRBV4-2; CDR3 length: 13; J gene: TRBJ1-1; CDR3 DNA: TGTGCCAGCAGCCCGGCTAGGGGCGCTGAAGCTTTCTTT; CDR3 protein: CASSPARGAEAFF
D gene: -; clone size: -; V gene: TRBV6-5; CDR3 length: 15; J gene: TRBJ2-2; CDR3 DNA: TGTGCCAGCAGTTACAGGACACAAAACACCGGGGAGCTGTTTTTT; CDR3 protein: CASSYRTQNTGELFF
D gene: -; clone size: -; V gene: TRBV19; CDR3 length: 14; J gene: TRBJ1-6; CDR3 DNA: TGTGCCAGTAGTATAGGAGGCAGATCTTCACCCCTCCACTTT; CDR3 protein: CASSIGGRSSPLHF
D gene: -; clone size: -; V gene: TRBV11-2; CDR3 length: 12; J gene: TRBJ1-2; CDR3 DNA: TGTGCCACGAACCAGGGATGGTATGGCTACACCTTC; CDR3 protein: CATNQGWYGYTF
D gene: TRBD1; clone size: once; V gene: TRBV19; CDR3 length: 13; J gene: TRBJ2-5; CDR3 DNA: TGTGCCAGTAGTCCAGACAGGGGAGGGACCCAGTACTTC; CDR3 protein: CASSPDRGGTQYF
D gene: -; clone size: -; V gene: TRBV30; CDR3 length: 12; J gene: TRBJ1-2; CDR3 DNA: TGTGCCTGGAGTCCTGGAGGCAATGGCTACACCTTC; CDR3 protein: CAWSPGGNGYTF
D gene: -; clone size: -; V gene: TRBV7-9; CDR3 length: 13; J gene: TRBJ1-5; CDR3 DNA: TGTGCCAGCAGTCTGGTAGGAGCTCAGCCCCAGCATTTT; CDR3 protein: CASSLVGAQPQHF
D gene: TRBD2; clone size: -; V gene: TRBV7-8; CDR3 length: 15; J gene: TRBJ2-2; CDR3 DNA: TGTGCCAGCACCCGGGGGGGTCAGAACACCGGGGAGCTGTTTTTT; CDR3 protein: CASTRGGQNTGELFF
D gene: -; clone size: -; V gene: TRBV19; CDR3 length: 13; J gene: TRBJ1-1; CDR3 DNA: TGTGCCAGTAGGGAGGGTGGTACCACTGAAGCTTTCTTT; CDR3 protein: CASREGGTTEAFF
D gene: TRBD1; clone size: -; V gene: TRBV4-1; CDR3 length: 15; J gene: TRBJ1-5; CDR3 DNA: TGCGCCAGCAGCCACCTCGACAGGGGGGATCAGCCCCAGCATTTT; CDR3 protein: CASSHLDRGDQPQHF
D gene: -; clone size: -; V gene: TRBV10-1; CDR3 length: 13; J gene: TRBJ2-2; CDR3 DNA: TGCGCCAGCAGCCGGGGTTACACCGGGGAGCTGTTTTTT; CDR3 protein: CASSRGYTGELFF
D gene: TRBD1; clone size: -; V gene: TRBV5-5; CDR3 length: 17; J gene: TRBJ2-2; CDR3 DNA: TGTGCCAGCAGCTTGGGACGGACAGGGACCCTTTCCGGGGAGCTGTTTTTT; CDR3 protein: CASSLGRTGTLSGELFF
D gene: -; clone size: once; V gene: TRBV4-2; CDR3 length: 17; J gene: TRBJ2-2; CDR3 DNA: TGTGCCAGCACCCCAACACCGGGCCCATCGGGGACCGGGGAGCTGTTTTTT; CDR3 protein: CASTPTPGPSGTGELFF
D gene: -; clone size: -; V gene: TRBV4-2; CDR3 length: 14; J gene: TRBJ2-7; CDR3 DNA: TGTGCCAGCAGCCAAGAACGACTATCCTACGAGCAGTACTTC; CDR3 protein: CASSQERLSYEQYF
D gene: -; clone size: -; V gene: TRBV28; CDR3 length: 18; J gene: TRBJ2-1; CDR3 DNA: TGTGCCAGCAGTTTATTATTCGACTACTCCCCCTCGGACAATGAGCAGTTCTTC; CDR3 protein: CASSLLFDYSPSDNEQFF
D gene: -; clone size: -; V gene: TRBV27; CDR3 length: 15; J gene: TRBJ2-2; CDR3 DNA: TGTGCCAGCAGCGACATCCTTAGCGGCTCCGGGGAGCTGTTTTTT; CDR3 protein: CASSDILSGSGELFF
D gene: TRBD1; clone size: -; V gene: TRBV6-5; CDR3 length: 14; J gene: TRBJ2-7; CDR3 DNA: TGTGCCAGCAGTCCCCAGACAGGGAACTACGAGCAGTACTTC; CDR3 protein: CASSPQTGNYEQYF
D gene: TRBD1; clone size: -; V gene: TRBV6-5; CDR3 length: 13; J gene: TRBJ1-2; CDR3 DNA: TGTGCCAGCAGTTACGACAGGGGAAGTGGCTACACCTTC; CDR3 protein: CASSYDRGSGYTF
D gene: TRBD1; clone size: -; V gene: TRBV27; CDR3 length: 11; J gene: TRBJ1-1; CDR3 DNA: TGTGCCAGCACACAGGGGGCTGAAGCTTTCTTT; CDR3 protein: CASTQGAEAFF
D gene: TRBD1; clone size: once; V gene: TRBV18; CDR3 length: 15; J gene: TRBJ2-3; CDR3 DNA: TGTGCCAGCTCTCGTGGGACAGGGGTAGATTATACGCAGTATTTT; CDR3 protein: CASSRGTGVDYTQYF
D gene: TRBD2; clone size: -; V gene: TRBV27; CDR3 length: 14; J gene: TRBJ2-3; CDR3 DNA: TGTGCCAGCAGTGCGCGGGAGGGGTCAGATACGCAGTATTTT; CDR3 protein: CASSAREGSDTQYF
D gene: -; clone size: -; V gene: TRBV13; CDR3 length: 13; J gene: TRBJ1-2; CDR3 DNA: TGTGCCAGCAGCTCCGGACGACAGCCCGGCTACACCTTC; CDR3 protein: CASSSGRQPGYTF
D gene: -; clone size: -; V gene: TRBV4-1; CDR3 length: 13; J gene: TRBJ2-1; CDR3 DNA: TGCGCCAGCAGCCAAGTCGTATACAATGAGCAGTTCTTC; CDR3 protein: CASSQVVYNEQFF
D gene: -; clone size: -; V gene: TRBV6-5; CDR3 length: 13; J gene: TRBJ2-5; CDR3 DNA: TGTGCCAGCAGTTACCCAGGCGCGGAGACCCAGTACTTC; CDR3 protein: CASSYPGAETQYF
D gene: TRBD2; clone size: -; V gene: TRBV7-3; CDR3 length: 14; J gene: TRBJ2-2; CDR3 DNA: TGTGCCAGCAGCCGGGGGGAGAACACCGGGGAGCTGTTTTTT; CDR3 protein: CASSRGENTGELFF
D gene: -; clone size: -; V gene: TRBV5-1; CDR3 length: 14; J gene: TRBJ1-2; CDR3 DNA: TGCGCCAGCAGCTTGGGGAGGGTCGACCATGGCTACACCTTC; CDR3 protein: CASSLGRVDHGYTF
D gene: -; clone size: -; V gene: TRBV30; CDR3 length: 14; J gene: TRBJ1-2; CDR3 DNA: TGTGCCTGGAGTGTAGGGTCGGGAAACTATGGCTACACCTTC; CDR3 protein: CAWSVGSGNYGYTF
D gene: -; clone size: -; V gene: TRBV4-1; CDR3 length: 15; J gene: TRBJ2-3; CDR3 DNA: TGCGCCAGCAGCCAAGAAACAGGGCGAGAAAATACGCAGTATTTT; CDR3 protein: CASSQETGRENTQYF
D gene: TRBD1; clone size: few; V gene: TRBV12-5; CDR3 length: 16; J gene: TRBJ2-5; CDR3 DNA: TGTGCTAGTGGTTTGTCCAGGACAGGGCACCAAGAGACCCAGTACTTC; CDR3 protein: CASGLSRTGHQETQYF
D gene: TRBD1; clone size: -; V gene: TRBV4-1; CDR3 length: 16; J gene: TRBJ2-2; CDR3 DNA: TGCGCCAGCAGCCAAGGGGGACAGGGGCGCACCGGGGAGCTGTTTTTT; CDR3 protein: CASSQGGQGRTGELFF
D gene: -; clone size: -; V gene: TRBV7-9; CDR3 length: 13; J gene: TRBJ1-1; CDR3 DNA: TGTGCCAGCAGCTTAGCGTCTCTCTCGGGAGCTTTCTTT; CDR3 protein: CASSLASLSGAFF
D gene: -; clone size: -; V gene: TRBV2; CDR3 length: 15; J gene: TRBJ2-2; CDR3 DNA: TGTGCCAGCAGGAGGGGGGGAGGGCACACCGGGGAGCTGTTTTTT; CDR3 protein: CASRRGGGHTGELFF
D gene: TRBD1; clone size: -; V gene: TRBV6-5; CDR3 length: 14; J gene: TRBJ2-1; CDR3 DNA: TGTGCCAGCAGTTCTCCGGGACAGTACAATGAGCAGTTCTTC; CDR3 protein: CASSSPGQYNEQFF
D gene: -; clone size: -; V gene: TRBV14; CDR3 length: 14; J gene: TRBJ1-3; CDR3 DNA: TGTGCCAGCAGCGAGCTAAACTCTGGAAACACCATATATTTT; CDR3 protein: CASSELNSGNTIYF
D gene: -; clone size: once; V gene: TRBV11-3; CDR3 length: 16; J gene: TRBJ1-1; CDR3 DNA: TGTGCCAGCAGCCCCCCGTTAGGACAGACGAACACTGAAGCTTTCTTT; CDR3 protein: CASSPPLGQTNTEAFF
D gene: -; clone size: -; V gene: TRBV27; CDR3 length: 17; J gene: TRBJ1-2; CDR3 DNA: TGTGCCAGCAAGGGAGGCTTCGGTGGGGGGGATTACGATGGCTACACCTTC; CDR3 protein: CASKGGFGGGDYDGYTF
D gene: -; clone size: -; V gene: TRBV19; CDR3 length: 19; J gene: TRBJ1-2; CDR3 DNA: TGTGCCAGTAGCGGAAGTATACTTCGCCGGGGGACGGATAACTATGGCTACACCTTC; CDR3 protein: CASSGSILRRGTDNYGYTF